Below, 6 T cell receptor beta chains from the same sample are listed, as sequenced in a study. TCRdb passed the RT-PCR reads through MiXCR, listing each CDR3 protein once. Of almost 700,000 distinct CDR3 sequences listed, 14% were seen once; the top ten hold roughly 3.9%. Sequenced sample: memory CD4+ T cells from blood. The receptors were sampled from a female donor in good health, serving as a healthy control.

This chain's CDR3 is CSASPGTVLGEQYF. The CDR3 DNA reads as TGCAGTGCTAGCCCCGGGACAGTTCTGGGGGAGCAGTACTTC. The chain links TRBV20-1 to TRBJ2-7, with 7 bases aligning to TRBD1. V was pared by 3 bases and J by 7 bases, with 12 bases of the junction left unmatched. The CDR3 length is 14 residues. The V gene's germline CDR1 is DFQATT and CDR2 SNEGSKA (reference sequence).

This clonotype came up a few times. The chain employs TRBV11-2 and TRBJ2-1; 11 nucleotides agree with TRBD2. V was pared by 5 bases and J by 6 bases, with 3 bases of the junction left unmatched. The CDR3 extends over 14 amino acids. Germline V gives CDR1 SGHAT, CDR2 FQNNGV. CDR3 DNA sequence: TGTGCCAGCAGCCAGACTAGCGGGGCCAATGAGCAGTTCTTC. This translates into CASSQTSGANEQFF.

The rearrangement joins TRBV6-1 to TRBJ1-6, with unresolved D. With 0 bases removed from V and 0 bases from J, the gap between germline ends came to 12 bases. Looked up from germline, CDR1 is MNHNS and CDR2 is SASEGT. The CDR3 is 18 amino acids. The CDR3 DNA reads TGTGCCAGCAGTGAAGCGCTAGGGTGGAGCTCCTATAATTCACCCCTCCACTTT. The encoded protein is CASSEALGWSSYNSPLHF.

Only a few counts were recorded for this clonotype. The V and J genes are TRBV27 and TRBJ2-5; 7 bases fit TRBD1. The length of the CDR3 is 15 residues. The V gene end was trimmed by 2 bases and the J gene end by 5 bases; junction bases not matched to a gene: 8. CDR1 MNHEY and CDR2 SMNVEV come from the germline V gene (reference sequence). CDR3 amino acids: CASSLDLGGSETQYF. The CDR3 nucleotides are TGTGCCAGCAGTTTAGATCTAGGGGGCTCGGAGACCCAGTACTTC.

Many counts were recorded for this clonotype. The chain uses TRBV5-1 and TRBJ1-5, with D possibly being TRBD1 (6 bases). The CDR3 consists of 14 residues. Germline V gene lookup returns CDR1 SGHRS and CDR2 YFSETQ. The V and J ends lost 0 bases and 7 bases respectively, with 11 bases between them. CDR3 loop: CASSLEGQTQPQHF. DNA of the CDR3: TGCGCCAGCAGCTTGGAAGGACAGACCCAGCCCCAGCATTTT.

The chain combines TRBV20-1 with TRBJ2-7; TRBD1 might be the D (6 bases). The CDR3 spans 14 residues. V was clipped by 5 bases and J by 2 bases, with 16 bases between them. The V gene's germline CDR1 is DFQATT and CDR2 SNEGSKA (reference sequence). CDR3 bases: TGCAGTGCTCGCACCGGGACACAAGCCTACGAGCAGTACTTC. Translation gives CSARTGTQAYEQYF.